These 13 T cell receptor beta chains were all obtained from the same sample, sequenced in a study of blood T cell repertoires in COVID-19. Method: immunoSEQ multiplex PCR; TCRdb's copy keeps in-frame clones and lacks some. The sample records 100,000 to 120,000 clones, 88% being singletons. Sequencing was done on a sample of peripheral blood. These receptors were taken from a human donor in a cohort sampled during active COVID-19.

The chain combines TRBV5-8 with TRBJ1-5; D perhaps matches TRBD1 (5 bases). Germline values: CDR1 SGHTS, CDR2 YDEGEE. The CDR3 is 14 amino acids. V gave up 7 bases and J gave up 3 bases, with 14 bases separating them. CDR3 sequence: CASWGYRLNQPQHF. The CDR3 DNA reads TGTGCCAGCTGGGGATACAGGCTCAATCAGCCCCAGCATTTT.

The chain is built from TRBV15 and TRBJ2-3; D may be TRBD2 (6 bases). Germline CDR1 and CDR2: LNHNV and YYDKDF (reference sequence). CDR3 length: 12 amino acids. Trimming shortened V by 5 bases and J by 5 bases, and 8 bases separated the two germline ends. The CDR3 spells CATSGRRDTQYF. The CDR3 bases are TGTGCCACCAGCGGGAGGCGAGATACGCAGTATTTT.

This clone was detected once. This chain connects TRBV5-1 to TRBJ1-1; D remains ambiguous. Trimming pared 1 base from V and 8 bases from J, leaving 12 bases between. The CDR3 spans 13 residues. The germline gives CDR1 SGHRS, CDR2 YFSETQ. The CDR3 DNA follows: TGCGCCAGCAGCTTGCGGGGTTTGGGAGAAGCTTTCTTT. Translating it yields CASSLRGLGEAFF. Using reference TRBV5-1 and TRBJ1-1 for the parts outside the CDR3, the full variable domain is KAGVTQTPRYLIKTRGQQVTLSCSPISGHRSVSWYQQTPGQGLQFLFEYFSETQRNKGNFPGRFSGRQFSNSRSEMNVSTLELGDSALYLCASSLRGLGEAFFGQGTRLTVV.

The chain uses TRBV29-1 and TRBJ2-7, with 8 positions matching TRBD1. CDR1 SQVTM and CDR2 ANQGSEA come from the germline V gene. The ends lost 4 bases at V and 2 bases at J; junction bases unmatched: 4. CDR3 length equals 13 residues. CDR3 sequence reads: CSVAGGETYEQYF. CDR3 DNA: TGCAGCGTTGCAGGGGGCGAGACCTACGAGCAGTACTTC.

The chain combines TRBV6-6 with TRBJ1-5; D is unclear. CDR3 length equals 12 residues. Between the trimmed V and J ends, which lost 10 bases and 4 bases, there was a span of 11 bases. CDR1 is MNHNY and CDR2 is SVGAGI in the germline V gene (reference sequence). The CDR3 DNA reads as TGTGCCACCGAAGCGGGGAATCAGCCCCAGCATTTT. It yields the protein CATEAGNQPQHF.

The genes are TRBV6-1 and TRBJ1-6, with D unresolved. Germline lookup yields CDR1 MNHNS and CDR2 SASEGT. V was pared by 3 bases and J by 8 bases, with 11 bases between. The CDR3 is 14 residues long. This chain's CDR3 is CASSEVPGYSPLHF. In nucleotides, the CDR3 is TGTGCCAGCAGTGAGGTCCCAGGTTATTCACCCCTCCACTTT.

Written as DNA, the CDR3 is TGTGCCAGCAGTTCTGGGGGGGTGGACTATGGCTACACCTTC. This translates into CASSSGGVDYGYTF. V and J are TRBV28 and TRBJ1-2; D possibly corresponds to TRBD1 (5 bases). The germline V gene encodes CDR1 MDHEN and CDR2 SYDVKM. This CDR3 has 14 amino acids. The V end lost 4 bases, the J end lost 3 bases, and 12 bases lay between the germline ends.

V usage is TRBV3-1 (or the pseudogene TRBV3-2) and J usage is TRBJ2-7; D uncertain. This CDR3 has 14 amino acids. Trimming removed 1 base from V and 2 bases from J, with 9 bases in between. The germline V gene has CDR1 LGHDT and CDR2 YNNKEL (reference sequence). In nucleotides, the CDR3 is TGTGCCAGCAGCCAAGGGCAGTCAGCCTACGAGCAGTACTTC. Translation: CASSQGQSAYEQYF.

A note on this clone: A junction end diverges from the germline sequence, so it may reflect a read error. The CDR3 DNA sequence: TGCGCCAGCACCCGCCTCGGGGGGCCAAGTCCCGGGAAGCTGTTTTTT. Translation gives CASTRLGGPSPGKLFF. The J gene is TRBJ2-2, the V gene TRBV5-1; D possibly corresponds to TRBD2 (7 bases). Germline CDR1 and CDR2: SGHRS and YFSETQ. This CDR3 comprises 16 residues.

This clone has a single count. The chain carries TRBV5-6 and TRBJ2-1, with 7 bases matching TRBD1. V lost 4 bases and J lost 4; bases outside the gene matches: 5. This CDR3 spans 14 amino acids. The germline V gene has CDR1 SGHDT and CDR2 YYEEEE. The CDR3: CASSLRQGYNEQFF. The DNA for the CDR3 is TGTGCCAGCAGCCTCAGACAGGGATACAATGAGCAGTTCTTC.

This chain joins TRBV27 and TRBJ1-5, with TRBD1 matching 7 bases. With 6 bases clipped from V and 0 bases from J, the junction kept 5 bases outside the gene matches. Germline V lookup: CDR1 MNHEY, CDR2 SMNVEV (reference sequence). The CDR3 runs to 15 residues. The CDR3 here is CASSRDSLSNQPQHF. DNA for the CDR3: TGTGCCAGCAGCCGGGACAGCCTTAGCAATCAGCCCCAGCATTTT.

This clone was counted only a few times. The gene calls are TRBV9 and TRBJ2-7; 8 positions agree with TRBD1. Germline loops: CDR1 SGDLS, CDR2 YYNGEE. The CDR3 is 14 residues long. J was trimmed by 6 bases and V by 0 bases; bases with no gene match: 5. CDR3 in DNA: TGTGCCAGCAGCGTAGAGGCAGGGGGCGGCGAGCAGTACTTC. Its translation: CASSVEAGGGEQYF.

The CDR3: CASRERDSYYGYTF. In DNA, the CDR3 is TGTGCCAGTCGGGAGAGGGACTCGTACTATGGCTACACCTTC. The J gene is TRBJ1-2, the V gene TRBV2; TRBD1 might be the D (5 bases). This CDR3 is built from 14 residues. The germline V gene encodes CDR1 SNHLY and CDR2 FYNNEI. V dropped 9 bases and J dropped 3 bases, with 17 bases sitting between them.